Given below is one TCR beta chain in context. The sample belongs to a study of T cell changes during pregnancy in multiple sclerosis. The method was immunoSEQ multiplex PCR; TCRdb's version includes in-frame clones alone and lacks a portion of them. The data show more than 25,000 clones, approximately 88% seen once. This CDR3 comprises 14 residues. The germline CDR1 and CDR2 sequences are SNHLY and FYNNEI. Unmatched junction bases numbered 3, after V lost 7 bases and J lost 1 base. This TCR came from a female donor with multiple sclerosis, enrolled in a pregnancy study. Specimen: CD8+ T cells from peripheral blood mononuclear cells, collected in the first trimester of pregnancy. J is TRBJ2-1 and V is TRBV2, with TRBD1 matching over 8 bases. DNA for the CDR3: TGTGCCAGCAATACAGGGGGGTCCTACAATGAGCAGTTCTTC. It translates to CASNTGGSYNEQFF. The variable domain in full, completed from reference TRBV2 and TRBJ2-1, reads EPEVTQTPSHQVTQMGQEVILRCVPISNHLYFYWYRQILGQKVEFLVSFYNNEISEKSEIFDDQFSVERPDGSNFTLKIRSTKLEDSAMYFCASNTGGSYNEQFFGPGTRLTVL.